This T cell receptor (beta chain) was sequenced for a study of OX40 agonist ivuxolimab in advanced cancers. The overall study: An anti-OX40 (CD134) antibody with agonistic activity, ivuxolimab, was administered to patients.

The germline V gene encodes CDR1 SGHAT and CDR2 FQNNGV. The CDR3 is 13 residues long. V was cut by 3 bases and J by 4 bases, with 7 bases left in between. By share, this clone counts as medium-sized. Its specificity is not known. TCRdb keeps only in-frame clones here, not all; method: immunoSEQ multiplex PCR. The sample has 30,000 to 40,000 clones; roughly four fifths are singletons. Regarding the study as a whole: Fewer expanded clones were found on average in CD4+ than in CD8+ T cells. The investigators did not determine what antigen specificity the expanded peripheral T cells had. Dose levels from 0.1 to 3.0 mg/kg saw CD4+ and CD8+ blood T cells expand clonally by week 6.

The sequences come from CD4+ or CD8+ T cells sorted from blood, collected in a trial of the OX40 agonist ivuxolimab. This chain uses TRBV11-2 with TRBJ2-1; D unresolved. The origin of this receptor is an adult with an advanced solid tumor such as melanoma, head and neck, liver or kidney cancer. CDR3 coding DNA: TGTGCCAGCAGCTTGTCCAGATACAATGAGCAGTTCTTC. This encodes CASSLSRYNEQFF.